The clone carrying this T cell receptor (beta chain) was found many times. The antigen remains unidentified. This entry comes from a study of blood T cells in healthy people across ages. General study results and limits: No conclusive comparison of naive versus antigen-experienced cells was possible with unsorted PBMCs.

Per germline, CDR1 SGHDN and CDR2 FVKESK. The CDR3 loop spans 16 amino acids. V dropped 1 base and J dropped 6 bases, with 16 bases sitting between them. Through a sample-barcoded 5' primer and a J-beta primer mix, a second PCR was run for about 6 to 11 cycles. Every cDNA was tagged by a template-switch adaptor with 12 random nucleotides. Sequencing of every sample gave 3 million or more CDR3-containing paired-end reads. TCRdb reanalysed the 5' RACE reads using MiXCR and keeps one entry per CDR3 protein. The sample shows 1.5 million to 2 million distinct CDR3 sequences, roughly 30% of them seen only once.

The specimen was blood. The TCR comes from a woman aged 25 to 39 in good health. The rearrangement uses TRBV14 and TRBJ2-4, with a possible D match to TRBD1 (6 bases). The CDR3 region has the DNA TGTGCCAGCAGCCAAGGGTTGGACAGCTTTGCAAACATTCAGTACTTC. This gives the protein CASSQGLDSFANIQYF.